This T cell receptor beta chain was retrieved from a study of T cell repertoires in cytomegalovirus infection (dated by TCRdb to between 2018 and 2021). Study-wide context: The HLA type of each donor mattered for the analysis, because public TCR beta signatures pointed to carriage of CMV infection along with the matching HLA type.

The investigation overall reported the following: The ex vivo response was dominated by HLA-C-restricted CMV-specific TCR beta clonotypes, which also provided the single most frequent clonotype in two of eight donors. Carriers of CMV infection plus the relevant HLA type were discriminated by the cumulative frequency of public TCR beta family members in the study cohort and in an independent roughly 320-donor cohort.

From cysteine to phenylalanine, the CDR3 is 14 amino acids long. Left in the record is the CDR3 DNA by itself, 42 bases read in frame from the first base. The germline V gene provides CDR1 SGHVS and CDR2 FQNEAQ. V is clipped by 2 bases and J by 6 bases, and the sequence between their germline boundaries is 12 bases long. This clonotype was recorded at least ten times. The antigen it binds to is not known. Base qualities are not recorded, but no much larger clone differs from it by a single base. For sequencing, an Illumina HiSeq 1500 was employed. TCRdb trimmed the raw reads at Q25, called clones with MiXCR and kept productive beta chains. Records with the same CDR3 protein are collapsed into one entry carrying the most frequent genes and DNA. The sample table records almost 500,000 distinct CDR3 sequences; around 11% of these occur just once. The ten largest clones capture roughly 10% of the sample.

The sequence was collected from a human donor in good health (CMV status not recorded). Some clones in this sample may be carry-over from other donors' samples. The chain was built from TRBV7-8 and TRBJ2-3; matching of 5 bases hints at TRBD1 as the D gene. Sequenced sample: PBMCs. Here is the DNA: TGTGCCAGCAGCTTACAGGGTGGAACCGATACGCAGTATTTT. Its protein reads: CASSLQGGTDTQYF.